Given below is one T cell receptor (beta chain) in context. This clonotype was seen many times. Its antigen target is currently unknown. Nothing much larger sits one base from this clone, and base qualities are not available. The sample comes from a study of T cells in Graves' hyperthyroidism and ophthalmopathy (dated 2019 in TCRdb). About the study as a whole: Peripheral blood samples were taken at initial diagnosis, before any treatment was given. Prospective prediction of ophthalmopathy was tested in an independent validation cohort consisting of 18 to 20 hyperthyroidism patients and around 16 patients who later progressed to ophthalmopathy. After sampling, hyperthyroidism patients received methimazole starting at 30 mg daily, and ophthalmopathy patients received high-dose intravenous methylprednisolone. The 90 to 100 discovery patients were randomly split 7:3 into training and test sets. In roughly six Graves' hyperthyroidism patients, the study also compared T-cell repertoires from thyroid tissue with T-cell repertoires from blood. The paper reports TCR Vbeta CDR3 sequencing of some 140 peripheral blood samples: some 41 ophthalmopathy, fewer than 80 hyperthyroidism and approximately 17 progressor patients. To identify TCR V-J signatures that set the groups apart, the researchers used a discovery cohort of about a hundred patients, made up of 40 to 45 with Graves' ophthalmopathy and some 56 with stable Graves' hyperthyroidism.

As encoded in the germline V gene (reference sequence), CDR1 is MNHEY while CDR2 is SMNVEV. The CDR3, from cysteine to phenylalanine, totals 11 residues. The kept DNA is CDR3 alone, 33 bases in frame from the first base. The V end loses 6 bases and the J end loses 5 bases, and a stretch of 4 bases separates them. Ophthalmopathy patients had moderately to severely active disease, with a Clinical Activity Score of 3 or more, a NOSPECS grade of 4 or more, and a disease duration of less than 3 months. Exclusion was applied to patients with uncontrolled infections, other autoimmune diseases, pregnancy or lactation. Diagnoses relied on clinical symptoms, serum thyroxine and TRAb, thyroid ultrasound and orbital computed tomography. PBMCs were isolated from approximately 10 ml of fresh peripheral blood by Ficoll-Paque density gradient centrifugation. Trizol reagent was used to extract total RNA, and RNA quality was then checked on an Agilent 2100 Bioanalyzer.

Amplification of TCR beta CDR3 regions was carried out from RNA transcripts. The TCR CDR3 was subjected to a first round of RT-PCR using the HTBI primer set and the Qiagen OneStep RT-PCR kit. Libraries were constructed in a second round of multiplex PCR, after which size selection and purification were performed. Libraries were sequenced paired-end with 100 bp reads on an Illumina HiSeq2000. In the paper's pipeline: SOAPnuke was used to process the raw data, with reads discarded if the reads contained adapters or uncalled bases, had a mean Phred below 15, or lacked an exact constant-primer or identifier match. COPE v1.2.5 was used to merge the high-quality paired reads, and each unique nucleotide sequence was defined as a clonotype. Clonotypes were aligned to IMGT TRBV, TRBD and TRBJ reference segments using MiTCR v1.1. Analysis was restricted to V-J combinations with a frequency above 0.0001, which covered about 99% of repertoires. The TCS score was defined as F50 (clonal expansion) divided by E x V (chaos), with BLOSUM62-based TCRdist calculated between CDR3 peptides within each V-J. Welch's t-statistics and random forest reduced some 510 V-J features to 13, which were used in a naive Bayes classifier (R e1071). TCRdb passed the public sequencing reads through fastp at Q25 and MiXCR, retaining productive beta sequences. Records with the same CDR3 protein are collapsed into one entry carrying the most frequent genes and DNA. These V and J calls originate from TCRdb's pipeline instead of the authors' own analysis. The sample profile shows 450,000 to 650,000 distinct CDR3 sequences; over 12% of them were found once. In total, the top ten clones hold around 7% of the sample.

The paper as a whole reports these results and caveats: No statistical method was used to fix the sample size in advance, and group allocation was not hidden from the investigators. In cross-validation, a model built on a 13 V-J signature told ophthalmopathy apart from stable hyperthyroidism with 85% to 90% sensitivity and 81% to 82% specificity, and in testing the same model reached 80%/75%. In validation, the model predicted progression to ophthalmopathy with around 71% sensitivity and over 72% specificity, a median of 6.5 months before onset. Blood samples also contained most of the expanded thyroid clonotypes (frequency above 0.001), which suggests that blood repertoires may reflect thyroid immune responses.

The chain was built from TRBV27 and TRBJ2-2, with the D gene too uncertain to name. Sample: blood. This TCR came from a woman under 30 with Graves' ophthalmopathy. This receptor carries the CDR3 CASRKTGELFF. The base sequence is TGTGCCAGCAGGAAGACCGGGGAGCTGTTTTTT.